The 10 T cell receptor beta chains given below trace back to one sample, sequenced in a study of sequential checkpoint blockade in melanoma. The sample's treatment: randomized to nivolumab then ipilimumab (arm A) or the reverse (arm B). Profiled with immunoSEQ multiplex PCR; TCRdb holds only in-frame clones, not every one. The data contain about 18,000 clones, about 28% of them singletons. The source was tumor tissue (inferred from file names), collected from a patient given nivolumab and ipilimumab in sequence. These receptors all come from a human donor with melanoma.

This clone was counted a few times. The V and J genes are TRBV5-1 and TRBJ2-2; 7 bases line up with TRBD2. V gave up 1 base and J gave up 2 bases; unmatched junction bases: 5. The V gene's germline CDR1 is SGHRS and CDR2 YFSETQ. CDR3 length: 16 amino acids. The CDR3 coding sequence is TGCGCCAGCAGCTTGAGAGGGAGGGCCAACACCGGGGAGCTGTTTTTT. It yields the protein CASSLRGRANTGELFF.

Only a few counts were recorded for this clone. The J gene is TRBJ1-1, the V gene TRBV28; a weak D match, TRBD1 (6 bases). V gave up 3 bases and J gave up 1 base, with 12 bases separating them. Germline assignment: CDR1 MDHEN and CDR2 SYDVKM. The CDR3 runs to 15 residues. The CDR3 region has the DNA TGTGCCAGCAGTTTTAGGGGGGCGGGGAACACTGAAGCTTTCTTT. Its protein is CASSFRGAGNTEAFF.

This clone was detected a few times. This sequence joins TRBV29-1 and TRBJ1-3; the match to TRBD1 covers 7 bases. Germline V lookup: CDR1 SQVTM, CDR2 ANQGSEA. V dropped 7 bases and J dropped 4; count of bases not matched to a gene: 7. The CDR3 covers 13 residues. This CDR3 reads CSAMGQKGNTIYF. CDR3 sequence (DNA): TGCAGCGCCATGGGACAGAAGGGAAACACCATATATTTT.

V gene TRBV30 combines with J gene TRBJ2-1; 11 nucleotides line up with TRBD2. After removal of 2 bases from V and 10 bases from J, the junction contained 13 bases not matched to a gene. The V gene's germline CDR1 is GTSNPN and CDR2 SVGIG (reference sequence). CDR3 size: 16 residues. CDR3 sequence reads: CAWSSPVAGGRQEQFF. The CDR3 DNA sequence: TGTGCCTGGAGTTCTCCGGTAGCGGGAGGGCGTCAGGAGCAGTTCTTC.

The chain has TRBV6-8 and TRBJ1-1, with a tentative D call TRBD1 (6 bases). The CDR3 has 15 amino acids. V was clipped by 4 bases and J by 3 bases, with 15 bases between them. Per germline, CDR1 MNHGY and CDR2 SAAAGT. CDR3 nucleotide sequence: TGTGCCAGCAGTTCGGGGGGGGCCGGGGACACTGAAGCTTTCTTT. Encoded protein: CASSSGGAGDTEAFF.

J is TRBJ2-7 and V is TRBV5-1; D could derive from TRBD1 or TRBD2 (5 bases each). The CDR3 has 16 amino acids. Germline V gene lookup returns CDR1 SGHRS and CDR2 YFSETQ. Trimming took off 1 base at V and 2 bases at J, with 16 bases between the two ends. CDR3 sequence reads: CASSLQGRGGAYEQYF. DNA of the CDR3: TGCGCCAGCAGCTTGCAGGGTCGGGGCGGAGCCTACGAGCAGTACTTC. Supplemented by reference TRBV5-1 and TRBJ2-7, the full variable domain reads KAGVTQTPRYLIKTRGQQVTLSCSPISGHRSVSWYQQTPGQGLQFLFEYFSETQRNKGNFPGRFSGRQFSNSRSEMNVSTLELGDSALYLCASSLQGRGGAYEQYFGPGTRLTVT.

This clone was seen more than once but under ten times. The V and J genes are TRBV18 and TRBJ1-3; tentatively, D is TRBD1 (5 bases). V was pared by 8 bases and J by 4 bases, with 12 bases between. CDR1 and CDR2 from the germline V gene are KGHSH and LQKENI. The CDR3 is 13 residues long. CDR3 amino acids: CASREGDGNTIYF. The CDR3 nucleotides are TGTGCCAGCCGTGAAGGGGACGGAAACACCATATATTTT. Full variable domain (remainder filled in from reference TRBV18 and TRBJ1-3): NAGVMQNPRHLVRRRGQEARLRCSPMKGHSHVYWYRQLPEEGLKFMVYLQKENIIDESGMPKERFSAEFPKEGPSILRIQQVVRGDSAAYFCASREGDGNTIYFGEGSWLTVV.

This sequence joins TRBV11-3 and TRBJ2-7; weak D call: TRBD1 (5 bases). V was trimmed by 3 bases and J by 4 bases, leaving 13 bases between them. The V gene's germline CDR1 is SGHNT and CDR2 YENEEA. This CDR3 comprises 14 residues. CDR3 coding DNA: TGTGCCAGCAGCTTGGGGCAGGTCGAGTACGAGCAGTACTTC. Its translation: CASSLGQVEYEQYF.

This clone came up a few times. The chain is built from TRBV23-1 and TRBJ1-1; TRBD1 matches 8 bases. TRBV23-1 carries the ORF label, with uncertain function. The CDR3 contains 13 residues. V trimming: 6 bases; J trimming: 5 bases; junction bases outside the gene matches: 5. The CDR3 spells CASSQDRGTEAFF. As DNA, the CDR3 is TGCGCCAGCAGCCAAGACAGGGGTACTGAAGCTTTCTTT.

A few counts support this clone. This chain connects TRBV4-1 to TRBJ1-2; 7 positions agree with TRBD1. Germline trimming cut 1 base from V and 4 bases from J; bases unmatched to any gene: 9. Germline V gene data show CDR1 as MGHRA and CDR2 as YSYEKL. The CDR3 runs 16 residues. Written as DNA, the CDR3 is TGCGCCAGCAGCCAAGGGGCGGGACAGAGACTCTATGGCTACACCTTC. Translated: CASSQGAGQRLYGYTF.